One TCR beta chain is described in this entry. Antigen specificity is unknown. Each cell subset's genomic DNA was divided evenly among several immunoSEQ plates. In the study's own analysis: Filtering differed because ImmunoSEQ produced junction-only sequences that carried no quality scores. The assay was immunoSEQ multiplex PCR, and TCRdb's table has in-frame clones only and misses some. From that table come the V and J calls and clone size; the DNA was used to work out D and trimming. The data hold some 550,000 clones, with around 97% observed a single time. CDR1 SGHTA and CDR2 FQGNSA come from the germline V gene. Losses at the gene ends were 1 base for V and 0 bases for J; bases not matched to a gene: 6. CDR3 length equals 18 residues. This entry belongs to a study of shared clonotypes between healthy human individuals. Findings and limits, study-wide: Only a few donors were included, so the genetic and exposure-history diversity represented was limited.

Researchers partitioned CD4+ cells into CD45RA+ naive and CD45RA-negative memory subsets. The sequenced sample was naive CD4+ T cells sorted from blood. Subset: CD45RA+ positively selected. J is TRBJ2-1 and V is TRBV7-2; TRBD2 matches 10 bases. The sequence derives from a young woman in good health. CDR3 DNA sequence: TGTGCCAGCAGCTTAGGGACTAGCGGAAGCCGCTCCTACAATGAGCAGTTCTTC. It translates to CASSLGTSGSRSYNEQFF.